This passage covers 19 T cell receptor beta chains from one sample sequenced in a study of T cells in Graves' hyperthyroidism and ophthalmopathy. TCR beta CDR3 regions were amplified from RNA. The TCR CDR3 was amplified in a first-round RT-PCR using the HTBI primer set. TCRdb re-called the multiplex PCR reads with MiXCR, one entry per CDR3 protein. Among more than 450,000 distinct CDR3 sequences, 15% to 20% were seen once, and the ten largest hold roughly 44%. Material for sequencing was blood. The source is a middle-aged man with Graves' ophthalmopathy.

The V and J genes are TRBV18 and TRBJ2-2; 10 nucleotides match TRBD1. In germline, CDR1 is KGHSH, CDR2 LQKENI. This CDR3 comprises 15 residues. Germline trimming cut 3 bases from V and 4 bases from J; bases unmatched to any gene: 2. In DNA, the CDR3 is TGTGCCAGCTCACCGCGGGACAGGGGCACCGGGGAGCTGTTTTTT. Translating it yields CASSPRDRGTGELFF.

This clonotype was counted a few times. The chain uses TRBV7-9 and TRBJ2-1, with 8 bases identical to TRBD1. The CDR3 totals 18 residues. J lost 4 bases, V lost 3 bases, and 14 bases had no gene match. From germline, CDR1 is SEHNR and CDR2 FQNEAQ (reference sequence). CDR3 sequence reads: CASSFKGTGFTPYNEQFF. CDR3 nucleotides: TGTGCCAGCAGCTTCAAAGGGACAGGCTTCACACCTTACAATGAGCAGTTCTTC.

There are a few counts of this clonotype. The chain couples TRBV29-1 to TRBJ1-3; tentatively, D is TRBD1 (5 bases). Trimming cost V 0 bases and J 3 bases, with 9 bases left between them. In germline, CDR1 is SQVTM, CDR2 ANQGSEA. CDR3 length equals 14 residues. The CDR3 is CSVEDQRGGNTIYF. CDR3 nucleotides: TGCAGCGTTGAAGATCAAAGGGGTGGAAACACCATATATTTT.

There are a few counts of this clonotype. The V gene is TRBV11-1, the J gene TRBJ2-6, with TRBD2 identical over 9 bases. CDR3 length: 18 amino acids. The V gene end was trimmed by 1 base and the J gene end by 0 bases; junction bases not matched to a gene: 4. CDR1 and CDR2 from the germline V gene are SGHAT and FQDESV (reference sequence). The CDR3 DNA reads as TGTGCCAGCAGCTTAGAACTAGCGGGTAGCTCTGGGGCCAACGTCCTGACTTTC. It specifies CASSLELAGSSGANVLTF.

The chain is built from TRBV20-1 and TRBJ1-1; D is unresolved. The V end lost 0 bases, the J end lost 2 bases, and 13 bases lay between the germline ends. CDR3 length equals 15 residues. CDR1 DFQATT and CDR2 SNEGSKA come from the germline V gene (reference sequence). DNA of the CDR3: TGCAGTGCTAGAGATGTCTTAACAGCAAACACTGAAGCTTTCTTT. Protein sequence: CSARDVLTANTEAFF.

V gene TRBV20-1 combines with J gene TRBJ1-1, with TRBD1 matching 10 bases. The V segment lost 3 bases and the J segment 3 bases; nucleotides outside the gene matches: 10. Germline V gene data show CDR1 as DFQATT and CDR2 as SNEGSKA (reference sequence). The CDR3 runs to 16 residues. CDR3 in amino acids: CSASPRTGGKDTEAFF. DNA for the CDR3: TGCAGTGCTAGTCCCCGGACAGGGGGGAAGGACACTGAAGCTTTCTTT.

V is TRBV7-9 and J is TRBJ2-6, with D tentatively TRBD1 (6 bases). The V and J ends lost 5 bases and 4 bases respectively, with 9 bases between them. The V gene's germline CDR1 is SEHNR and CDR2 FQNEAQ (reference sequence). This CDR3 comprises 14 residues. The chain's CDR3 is CASSAGVGANVLTF. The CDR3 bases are TGTGCCAGCAGCGCAGGGGTAGGGGCCAACGTCCTGACTTTC.

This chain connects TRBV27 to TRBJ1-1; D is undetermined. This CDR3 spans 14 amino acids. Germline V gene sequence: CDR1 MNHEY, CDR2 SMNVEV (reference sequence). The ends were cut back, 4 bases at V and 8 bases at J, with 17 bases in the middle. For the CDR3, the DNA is TGTGCCAGCAGTTGGGTCGGGCGGGCTCCCGAAGCTTTCTTT. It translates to CASSWVGRAPEAFF.

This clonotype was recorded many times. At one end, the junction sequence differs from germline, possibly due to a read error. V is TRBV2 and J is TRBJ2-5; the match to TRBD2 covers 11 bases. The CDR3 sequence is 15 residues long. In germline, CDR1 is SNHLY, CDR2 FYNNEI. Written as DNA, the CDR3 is TGTGCCAGCACCTTAGCGGGAGGGACCCAAAAGACCCAGTACTTC. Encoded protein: CASTLAGGTQKTQYF.

CDR3 in amino acids: CASSLGLTGYTF. In DNA, the CDR3 is TGTGCCAGCAGCTTGGGATTGACTGGCTACACCTTC. The chain carries TRBV5-6 and TRBJ1-2; D gene uncertain. V lost 0 bases and J 7 bases, leaving 7 bases between the germline ends. Germline CDR1 SGHDT, CDR2 YYEEEE. This CDR3 has 12 residues.

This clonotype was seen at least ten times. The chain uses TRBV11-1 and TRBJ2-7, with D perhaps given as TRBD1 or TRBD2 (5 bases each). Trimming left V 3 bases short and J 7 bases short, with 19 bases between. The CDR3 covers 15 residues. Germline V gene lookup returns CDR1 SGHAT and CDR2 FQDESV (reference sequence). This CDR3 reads CASSFTGTAAGEQYF. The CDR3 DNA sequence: TGTGCCAGCAGCTTCACCGGGACCGCCGCGGGTGAGCAGTACTTC. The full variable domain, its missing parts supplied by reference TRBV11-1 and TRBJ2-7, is EAEVAQSPRYKITEKSQAVAFWCDPISGHATLYWYRQILGQGPELLVQFQDESVVDDSQLPKDRFSAERLKGVDSTLKIQPAELGDSAMYLCASSFTGTAAGEQYFGPGTRLTVT.

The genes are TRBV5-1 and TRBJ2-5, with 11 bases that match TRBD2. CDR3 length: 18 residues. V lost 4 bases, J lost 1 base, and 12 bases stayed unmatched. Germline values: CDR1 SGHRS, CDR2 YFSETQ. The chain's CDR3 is CASSPGRLAGGSQETQYF. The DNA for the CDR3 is TGCGCCAGCAGCCCCGGGAGGCTAGCGGGGGGATCCCAAGAGACCCAGTACTTC.

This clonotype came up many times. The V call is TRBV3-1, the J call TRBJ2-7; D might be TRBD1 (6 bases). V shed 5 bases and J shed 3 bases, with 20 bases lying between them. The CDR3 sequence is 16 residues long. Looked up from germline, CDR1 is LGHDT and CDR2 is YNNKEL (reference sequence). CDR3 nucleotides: TGTGCCAGCAGCTCAGGGGAGCCCGACAGAAGCTACGAGCAGTACTTC. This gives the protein CASSSGEPDRSYEQYF.

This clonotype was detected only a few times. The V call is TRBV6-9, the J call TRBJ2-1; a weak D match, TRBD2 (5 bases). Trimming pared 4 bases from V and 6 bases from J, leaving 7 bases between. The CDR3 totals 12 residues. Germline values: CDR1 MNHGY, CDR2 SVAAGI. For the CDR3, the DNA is TGTGCCAGCAGTTCACTAGTCAATGAGCAGTTCTTC. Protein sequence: CASSSLVNEQFF.

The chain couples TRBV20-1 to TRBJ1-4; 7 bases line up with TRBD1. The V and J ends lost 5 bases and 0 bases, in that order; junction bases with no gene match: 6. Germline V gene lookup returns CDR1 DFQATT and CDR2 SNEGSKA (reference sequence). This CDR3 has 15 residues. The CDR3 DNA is TGCAGTGCTGATCTTGGGACAGCAACTAATGAAAAACTGTTTTTT. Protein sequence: CSADLGTATNEKLFF.

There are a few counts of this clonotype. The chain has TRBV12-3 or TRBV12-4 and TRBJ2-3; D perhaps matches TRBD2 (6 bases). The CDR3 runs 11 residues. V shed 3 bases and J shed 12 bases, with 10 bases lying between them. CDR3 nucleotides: TGTGCCAGCAGTTTGGCCGGGAGTCAGTATTTT. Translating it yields CASSLAGSQYF.

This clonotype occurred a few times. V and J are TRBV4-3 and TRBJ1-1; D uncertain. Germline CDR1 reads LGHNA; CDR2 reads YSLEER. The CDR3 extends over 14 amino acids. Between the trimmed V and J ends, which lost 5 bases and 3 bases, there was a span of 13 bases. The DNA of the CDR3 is TGCGCCAGCAGCTCGGGTTCGGGGTACACTGAAGCTTTCTTT. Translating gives CASSSGSGYTEAFF.

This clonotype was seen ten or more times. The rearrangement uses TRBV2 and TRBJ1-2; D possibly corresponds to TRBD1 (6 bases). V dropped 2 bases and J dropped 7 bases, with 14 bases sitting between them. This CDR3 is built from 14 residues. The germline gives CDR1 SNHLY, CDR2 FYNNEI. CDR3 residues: CASSENRVPSGYTF. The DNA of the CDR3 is TGTGCCAGCAGTGAAAACAGGGTGCCTTCTGGCTACACCTTC.

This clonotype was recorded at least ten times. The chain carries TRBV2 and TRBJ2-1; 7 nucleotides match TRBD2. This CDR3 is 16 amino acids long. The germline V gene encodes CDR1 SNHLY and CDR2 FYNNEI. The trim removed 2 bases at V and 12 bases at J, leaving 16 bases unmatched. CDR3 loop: CASSESGTTLLSWQFF. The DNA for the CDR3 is TGTGCCAGCAGTGAATCCGGGACTACCCTCCTTTCATGGCAGTTCTTC.